This entry lists 17 T cell receptor beta chains sequenced from one sample in a study of blood T cell repertoires in COVID-19. TCRdb's copy holds only in-frame clones and misses some; the assay was immunoSEQ multiplex PCR. The table shows some 140,000 clones, with about 80% occurring only once. The source material was peripheral blood. The receptors derive from a woman aged 55-70 years with COVID-19, enrolled during active disease.

V gene TRBV3-1 (or the pseudogene TRBV3-2) combines with J gene TRBJ1-5; tentatively, D is TRBD1 (5 bases). Looked up from germline, CDR1 is LGHDT and CDR2 is YNNKEL (reference sequence). This CDR3 is built from 15 residues. V was cut by 6 bases and J by 0 bases, with 12 bases left in between. CDR3 sequence (DNA): TGTGCCAGCAGTAAGGGGCACCCTAGCAATCAGCCCCAGCATTTT. Its protein product is CASSKGHPSNQPQHF.

The CDR3: CATSRDSPRTSSEQFF. The CDR3 bases are TGTGCCACCAGCAGAGATAGCCCCCGGACTAGCTCTGAGCAGTTCTTC. This chain links TRBV15 with TRBJ2-1; TRBD2 matches 8 bases. Germline CDR1 LNHNV, CDR2 YYDKDF (reference sequence). Trimming removed 0 bases from V and 9 bases from J; junction bases left unmatched: 10. CDR3 length: 16 residues.

The rearrangement links TRBV19 to TRBJ2-1, with a weak D call TRBD1 (6 bases). Germline CDR1 is LNHDA and CDR2 is SQIVND (reference sequence). The CDR3 has 15 amino acids. V lost 2 bases and J 0 bases, leaving 8 bases between the germline ends. This chain's CDR3 is CASSINRVSYNEQFF. The CDR3 nucleotides are TGTGCCAGTAGTATAAACAGGGTCTCCTACAATGAGCAGTTCTTC.

This clone was found once. The rearrangement uses TRBV21-1 and TRBJ1-2; the table gives TRBD1 as D, unverified against the DNA. TRBV21-1 is assigned pseudogene status. The CDR3 loop spans 13 amino acids. The CDR3 reads CASSNEGAQGYTF. CDR3 sequence (DNA): TGTGCCAGCAGCAACGAGGGGGCGCAAGGCTACACCTTC.

The gene calls are TRBV6-1 and TRBJ1-1, with 8 positions matching TRBD1. After removal of 2 bases from V and 7 bases from J, the junction contained 3 bases not matched to a gene. This CDR3 spans 13 amino acids. Looked up from germline, CDR1 is MNHNS and CDR2 is SASEGT. This CDR3 is CASSELTGGEAFF. The CDR3, as DNA: TGTGCCAGCAGTGAACTAACAGGGGGTGAAGCTTTCTTT.

This clone is categorized as medium-sized. This chain links TRBV28 with TRBJ1-5, with a possible D match to TRBD1 (5 bases). CDR1 and CDR2 from the germline V gene are MDHEN and SYDVKM. CDR3 length: 12 residues. V lost 8 bases and J 6 bases, leaving 11 bases between the germline ends. The CDR3 loop is CASGGRAQPQHF. The CDR3 DNA sequence: TGTGCCAGCGGGGGGAGGGCTCAGCCCCAGCATTTT.

The chain joins TRBV7-6 to TRBJ2-3; D perhaps matches TRBD2 (5 bases). CDR1 and CDR2 from the germline V gene are SGHVS and FNYEAQ. With 7 bases removed from V and 4 bases from J, the gap between germline ends came to 15 bases. The CDR3 consists of 14 residues. The CDR3 nucleotides read TGTGCCAGCACGGTAGAGGGAGAGGCAGATACGCAGTATTTT. Amino acid sequence: CASTVEGEADTQYF.

Of note for this clone: Distinct nucleotide sequences in the sample also encode this CDR3. The chain employs TRBV7-2 and TRBJ1-1; D possibly corresponds to TRBD1 (6 bases). Looked up from germline, CDR1 is SGHTA and CDR2 is FQGNSA. This CDR3 has 13 amino acids. V was trimmed by 3 bases and J by 1 base, leaving 6 bases between them. The CDR3 loop reads CASSLTGNTEAFF. The DNA for the CDR3 is TGTGCCAGCAGCTTGACAGGGAACACTGAAGCTTTCTTT.

The chain uses TRBV7-3 and TRBJ2-5; D ambiguous. Trimming stripped 1 base from V and 1 base from J, with 10 bases between. Germline lookup yields CDR1 SGHTA and CDR2 FQGTGA. This CDR3 is 15 amino acids long. CDR3 DNA: TGTGCCAGCAGCTTAAACGTCGGCGGCCAAGAGACCCAGTACTTC. This sequence encodes CASSLNVGGQETQYF.

The chain couples TRBV29-1 to TRBJ1-1; a possible D gene is TRBD1 (6 bases). From germline, CDR1 is SQVTM and CDR2 ANQGSEA. V was trimmed by 2 bases and J by 5 bases, leaving 15 bases between them. The CDR3 has 14 amino acids. The CDR3 sequence: CSVESPLTGTEAFF. The CDR3 nucleotides are TGCAGCGTTGAATCCCCCTTAACAGGGACTGAAGCTTTCTTT. Variable domain in full (rest from reference TRBV29-1 and TRBJ1-1): SAVISQKPSRDICQRGTSLTIQCQVDSQVTMMFWYRQQPGQSLTLIATANQGSEATYESGFVIDKFPISRPNLTFSTLTVSNMSPEDSSIYLCSVESPLTGTEAFFGQGTRLTVV.

The chain couples TRBV6-5 to TRBJ1-6; D gene unclear. Trimming pared 2 bases from V and 1 base from J, leaving 9 bases between. This CDR3 spans 16 amino acids. Germline CDR1 and CDR2: MNHEY and SVGAGI. CDR3 in amino acids: CASSYNAVSYNSPLHF. DNA of the CDR3: TGTGCCAGCAGTTACAATGCGGTTTCCTATAATTCACCCCTCCACTTT.

V gene TRBV24-1 combines with J gene TRBJ2-2, with 8 positions matching TRBD1. CDR1 KGHDR and CDR2 SFDVKD come from the germline V gene. With V trimmed by 5 bases and J by 5 bases, 3 bases remained unmatched. The CDR3 has 14 residues. The CDR3 coding sequence is TGTGCCACCAGTGGGAGACAGGGGACCGGGGAGCTGTTTTTT. Protein: CATSGRQGTGELFF.

V and J are TRBV27 and TRBJ1-6; tentative D call: TRBD1 (5 bases). This CDR3 contains 16 residues. Per germline, CDR1 MNHEY and CDR2 SMNVEV (reference sequence). Trimming took off 7 bases at V and 1 base at J, with 14 bases between the two ends. CDR3 loop: CASKALGGSYNSPLHF. The CDR3 DNA reads TGTGCCAGCAAAGCCCTCGGGGGATCCTATAATTCACCCCTCCACTTT.

This chain joins TRBV6-6 and TRBJ1-4, with TRBD1 as a possible D gene (5 bases). The CDR3 is made up of 15 amino acids. The germline CDR1 and CDR2 sequences are MNHNY and SVGAGI (reference sequence). Trimming pared 5 bases from V and 5 bases from J, leaving 15 bases between. DNA for the CDR3: TGTGCCAGCAGTGACGCGGGAGGGACCAATGAAAAACTGTTTTTT. It specifies CASSDAGGTNEKLFF.

The rearrangement uses TRBV5-1 and TRBJ1-5; D gene unclear. This CDR3 region has 13 residues. With 0 bases removed from V and 4 bases from J, the gap between germline ends came to 5 bases. CDR1 is SGHRS, CDR2 YFSETQ, per germline. CDR3 DNA: TGCGCCAGCAGCTTGGAACTGAATCAGCCCCAGCATTTT. Translating it yields CASSLELNQPQHF.

This clone was seen many times. The gene calls are TRBV5-3 and TRBJ1-2; D is uncertain. TRBV5-3 is assigned to the ORF class and has an uncertain function. Trimming pared 4 bases from V and 1 base from J, leaving 11 bases between. There are 14 residues in the CDR3. The DNA for the CDR3 is TGTGCCAGAAGCCAAACAACAGTTAACTATGGCTACACCTTC. It specifies CARSQTTVNYGYTF.

The chain combines TRBV5-1 with TRBJ1-5; the match to TRBD1 covers 9 bases. The CDR3 length is 13 residues. Germline loops: CDR1 SGHRS, CDR2 YFSETQ. DNA of the CDR3: TGCGCAAGCGGGACAGGGAGCAATCAGCCCCAGCATTTT. Residues: CASGTGSNQPQHF. The whole variable domain, remainder taken from reference TRBV5-1 and TRBJ1-5, is KAGVTQTPRYLIKTRGQQVTLSCSPISGHRSVSWYQQTPGQGLQFLFEYFSETQRNKGNFPGRFSGRQFSNSRSEMNVSTLELGDSALYLCASGTGSNQPQHFGDGTRLSIL.